The entry that follows covers one TCR beta chain sequence. Its antigen is undetermined. Germline loops: CDR1 WNHNN, CDR2 SYGVQD (reference sequence). This CDR3 has 13 residues. V lost 1 base and J 4 bases, leaving 7 bases between the germline ends. Here immunoSEQ multiplex PCR was the method, and the copy in TCRdb shows in-frame clones only, minus some. Of some 250,000 clones in the sample, 85% to 90% are singletons; the top ten hold under 0.4%. These data are taken from a study of cytomegalovirus exposure and HLA in healthy donors. Background on the study: A subsequent analysis reported that the 120 validation repertoires were produced on the same platform that had also been used for the roughly 700 first-cohort repertoires. Regarding the study as a whole: Despite most TCR sequences being rare, some public TCRs occurred in many donors. It was reported that the classifier diagnosed cytomegalovirus status with high specificity and sensitivity in both the original and validation cohorts. That first-cohort TCR clusters tended to co-occur in the 100 to 150 validation repertoires was found in a later analysis.

Sequenced sample: PBMCs. This receptor was identified in a woman aged 18-35 years in good health and CMV-seronegative. V usage is TRBV10-1 and J usage is TRBJ1-2; D remains ambiguous. In DNA, the CDR3 is TGCGCCAGCAGTGAGTATGTCAGCTATGGCTACACCTTC. Its translation: CASSEYVSYGYTF.